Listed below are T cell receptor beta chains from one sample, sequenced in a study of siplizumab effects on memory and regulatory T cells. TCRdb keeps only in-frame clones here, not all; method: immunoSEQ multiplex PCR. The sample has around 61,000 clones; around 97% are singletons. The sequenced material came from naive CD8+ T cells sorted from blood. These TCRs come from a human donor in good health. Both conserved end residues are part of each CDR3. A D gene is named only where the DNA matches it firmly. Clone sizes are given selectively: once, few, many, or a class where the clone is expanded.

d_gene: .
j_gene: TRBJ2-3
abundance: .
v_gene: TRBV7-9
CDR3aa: CASSPLLATSTDTQYF
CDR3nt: TGTGCCAGCAGCCCCCTGCTAGCTACTAGCACAGATACGCAGTATTTT

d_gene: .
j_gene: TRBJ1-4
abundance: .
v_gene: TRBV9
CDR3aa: CASSVPGGDEKLFF
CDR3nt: TGTGCCAGCAGCGTTCCGGGGGGCGATGAAAAACTGTTTTTT

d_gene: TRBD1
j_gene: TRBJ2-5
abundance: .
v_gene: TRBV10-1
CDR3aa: CASTPDYRGLETQYF
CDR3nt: TGCGCCAGCACCCCTGACTACAGGGGGCTAGAGACCCAGTACTTC

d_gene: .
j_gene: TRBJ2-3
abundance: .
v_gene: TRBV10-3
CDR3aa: CAISKRDAQLTDTQYF
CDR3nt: TGTGCCATCAGCAAACGGGACGCCCAACTCACAGATACGCAGTATTTT

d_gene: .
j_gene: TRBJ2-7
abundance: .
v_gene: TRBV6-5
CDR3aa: CASSYSQGGAYEQYF
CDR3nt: TGTGCCAGCAGTTACTCGCAGGGAGGTGCATACGAGCAGTACTTC

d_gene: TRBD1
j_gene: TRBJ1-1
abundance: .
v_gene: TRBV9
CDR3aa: CASSVWGQMNTEAFF
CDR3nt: TGTGCCAGCAGCGTTTGGGGACAGATGAACACTGAAGCTTTCTTT

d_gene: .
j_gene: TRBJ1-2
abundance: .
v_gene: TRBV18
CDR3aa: CASSPPAGLDYGYTF
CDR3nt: TGTGCCAGCTCACCACCGGCGGGGTTGGACTATGGCTACACCTTC

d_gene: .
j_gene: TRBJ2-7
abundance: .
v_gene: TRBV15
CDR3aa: CATSSFGNEQYF
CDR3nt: TGTGCCACCAGCAGTTTCGGCAACGAGCAGTACTTC

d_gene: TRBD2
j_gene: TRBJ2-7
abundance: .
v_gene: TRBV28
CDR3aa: CASSPGLAGVEQYF
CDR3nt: TGTGCCAGCAGTCCTGGACTAGCGGGAGTCGAGCAGTACTTC

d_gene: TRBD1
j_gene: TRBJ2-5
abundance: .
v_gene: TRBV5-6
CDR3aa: CASSESYSGGQETQYF
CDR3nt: TGTGCCAGCAGCGAGAGTTATTCAGGGGGCCAAGAGACCCAGTACTTC

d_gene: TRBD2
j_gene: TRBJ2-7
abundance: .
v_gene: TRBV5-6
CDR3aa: CASSLVGLANYEQYF
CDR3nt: TGTGCCAGCAGCTTGGTGGGACTAGCAAACTACGAGCAGTACTTC

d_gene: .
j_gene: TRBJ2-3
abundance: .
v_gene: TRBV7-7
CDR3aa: CASSCDGQYEDTQYF
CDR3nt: TGTGCTAGCAGCTGCGATGGACAGTACGAAGATACGCAGTATTTT

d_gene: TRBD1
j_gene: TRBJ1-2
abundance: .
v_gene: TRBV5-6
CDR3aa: CASSMVPGQGMDGYTF
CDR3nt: TGTGCCAGCAGCATGGTCCCGGGACAGGGGATGGATGGCTACACCTTC

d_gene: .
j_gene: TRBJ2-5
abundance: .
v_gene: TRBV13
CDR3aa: CASSLGGQLKTQYF
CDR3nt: TGTGCCAGCAGCTTAGGCGGACAGCTGAAGACCCAGTACTTC

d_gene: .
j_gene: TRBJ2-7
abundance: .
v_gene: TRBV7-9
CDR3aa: CASSDQYEQYF
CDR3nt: TGTGCCAGCAGCGACCAATACGAGCAGTACTTC

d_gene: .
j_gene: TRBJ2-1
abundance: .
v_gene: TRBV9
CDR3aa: CASSPPVGARGEQFF
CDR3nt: TGTGCCAGCAGCCCTCCCGTGGGGGCGCGAGGTGAGCAGTTCTTC

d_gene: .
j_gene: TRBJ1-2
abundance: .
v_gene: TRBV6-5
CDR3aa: CASSLASGDYGYTF
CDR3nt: TGTGCCAGCAGCCTTGCGTCGGGAGACTATGGCTACACCTTC

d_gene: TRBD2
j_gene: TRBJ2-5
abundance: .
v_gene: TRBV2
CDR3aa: CASSDTSGSFELAQYF
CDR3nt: TGTGCCAGCAGTGATACTAGCGGGAGTTTTGAGTTGGCCCAGTACTTC

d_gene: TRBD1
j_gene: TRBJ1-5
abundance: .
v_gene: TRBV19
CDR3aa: CASGTGVGQPQHF
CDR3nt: TGTGCCAGTGGCACAGGGGTGGGTCAGCCCCAGCATTTT

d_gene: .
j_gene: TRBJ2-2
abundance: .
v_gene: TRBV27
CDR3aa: CASSWTGTPTGELFF
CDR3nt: TGTGCCAGCAGTTGGACCGGGACACCAACCGGGGAGCTGTTTTTT

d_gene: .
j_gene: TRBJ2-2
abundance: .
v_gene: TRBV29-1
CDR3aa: CSVSTGELFF
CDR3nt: TGCAGCGTTAGCACCGGGGAGCTGTTTTTT

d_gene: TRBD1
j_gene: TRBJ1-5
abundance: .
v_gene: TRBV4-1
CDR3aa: CASSQEDRVVGQPQHF
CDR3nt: TGCGCCAGCAGCCAAGAAGACAGGGTGGTAGGTCAGCCCCAGCATTTT

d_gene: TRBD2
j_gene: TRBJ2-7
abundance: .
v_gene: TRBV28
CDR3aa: CASRGTSENYEQYF
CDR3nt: TGTGCCAGCAGAGGGACTAGCGAGAACTACGAGCAGTACTTC

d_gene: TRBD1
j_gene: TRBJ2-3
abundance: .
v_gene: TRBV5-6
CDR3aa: CASSSRGTAWEDTQYF
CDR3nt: TGTGCCAGCAGCTCTAGAGGGACAGCATGGGAAGATACGCAGTATTTT

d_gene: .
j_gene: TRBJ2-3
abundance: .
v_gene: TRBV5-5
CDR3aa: CASSLGGGTDTQYF
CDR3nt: TGTGCCAGCAGCTTAGGGGGGGGCACAGATACGCAGTATTTT

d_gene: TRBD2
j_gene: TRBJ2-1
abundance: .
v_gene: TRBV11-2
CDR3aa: CASSLTSGRYDNEQFF
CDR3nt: TGTGCCAGCAGCTTAACTAGCGGGAGGTATGACAATGAGCAGTTCTTC

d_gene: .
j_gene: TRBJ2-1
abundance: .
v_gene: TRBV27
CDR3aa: CASSLGGIWEQFF
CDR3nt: TGTGCCAGCAGTTTAGGGGGAATTTGGGAGCAGTTCTTC

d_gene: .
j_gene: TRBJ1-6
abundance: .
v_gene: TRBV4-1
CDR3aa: CASSPSSALPLHF
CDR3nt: TGCGCCAGCAGCCCCTCCAGTGCGCTGCCCCTCCACTTT

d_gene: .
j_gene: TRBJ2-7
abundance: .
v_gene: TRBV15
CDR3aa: CATSRDQVGGLREQYF
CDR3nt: TGTGCCACCAGCAGAGATCAGGTCGGGGGGCTTAGGGAGCAGTACTTC

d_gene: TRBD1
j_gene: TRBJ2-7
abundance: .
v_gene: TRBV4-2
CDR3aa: CASSSQTGGGYEQYF
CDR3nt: TGTGCCAGCAGCTCCCAGACAGGGGGGGGATACGAGCAGTACTTC

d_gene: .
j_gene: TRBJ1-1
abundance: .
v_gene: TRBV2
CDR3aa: CASRSTRNTEAFF
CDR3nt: TGTGCCAGCAGGTCGACAAGGAACACTGAAGCTTTCTTT

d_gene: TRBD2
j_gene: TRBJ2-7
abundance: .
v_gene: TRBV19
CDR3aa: CASTWASGRPYEQYF
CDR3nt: TGTGCCAGTACGTGGGCTAGCGGCCGTCCTTACGAGCAGTACTTC

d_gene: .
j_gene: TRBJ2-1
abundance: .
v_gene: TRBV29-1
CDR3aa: CSVVSQNSYNEQFF
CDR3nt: TGCAGCGTTGTGTCGCAGAATAGTTACAATGAGCAGTTCTTC

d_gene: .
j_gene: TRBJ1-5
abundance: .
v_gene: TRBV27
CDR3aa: CASSLGGSNQPQHF
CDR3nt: TGTGCCAGCAGTTTAGGTGGGAGCAATCAGCCCCAGCATTTT

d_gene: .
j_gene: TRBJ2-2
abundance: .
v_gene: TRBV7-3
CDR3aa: CASSLDPTGELFF
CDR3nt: TGTGCCAGCAGCCTGGACCCTACCGGGGAGCTGTTTTTT

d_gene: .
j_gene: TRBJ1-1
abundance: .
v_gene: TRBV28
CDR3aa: CASKGGGGTEAFF
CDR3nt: TGTGCCAGCAAAGGGGGAGGGGGTACTGAAGCTTTCTTT

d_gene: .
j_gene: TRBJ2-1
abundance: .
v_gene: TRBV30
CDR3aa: CAWKGSSYNEQFF
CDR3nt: TGTGCCTGGAAGGGGAGCTCCTACAATGAGCAGTTCTTC

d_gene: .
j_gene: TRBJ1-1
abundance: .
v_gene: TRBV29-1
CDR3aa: CSVLQGSTEAFF
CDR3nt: TGCAGCGTTCTTCAGGGGAGCACTGAAGCTTTCTTT

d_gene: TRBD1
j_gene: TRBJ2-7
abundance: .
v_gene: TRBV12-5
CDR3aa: CASGIGTVPHEQYF
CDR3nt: TGTGCTAGTGGTATAGGGACAGTCCCCCACGAGCAGTACTTC

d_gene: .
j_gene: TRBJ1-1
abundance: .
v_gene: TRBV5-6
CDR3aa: CASSTPTEAFF
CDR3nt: TGTGCCAGCAGTACCCCCACTGAAGCTTTCTTT

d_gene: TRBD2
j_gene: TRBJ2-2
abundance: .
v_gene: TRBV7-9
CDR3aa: CASSWTSANTGELFF
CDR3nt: TGTGCCAGCAGTTGGACTAGCGCGAACACCGGGGAGCTGTTTTTT

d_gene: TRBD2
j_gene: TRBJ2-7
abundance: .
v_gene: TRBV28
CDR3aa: CASSQTSGRNYEQYF
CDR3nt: TGTGCCAGCAGTCAAACTAGCGGGAGGAACTACGAGCAGTACTTC

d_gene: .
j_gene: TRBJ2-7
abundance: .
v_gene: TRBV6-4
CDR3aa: CASSEGPGLNEQYF
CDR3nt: TGTGCCAGCAGTGAAGGCCCCGGTCTGAACGAGCAGTACTTC

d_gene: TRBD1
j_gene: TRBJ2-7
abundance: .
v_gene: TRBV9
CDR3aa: CASSAVDRTGFPEQYF
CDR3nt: TGTGCCAGCAGCGCTGTCGACAGGACAGGGTTCCCCGAGCAGTACTTC

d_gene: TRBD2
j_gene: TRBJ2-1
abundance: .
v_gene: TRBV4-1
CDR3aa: CASRPGTSSYNEQFF
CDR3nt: TGCGCCAGCAGACCCGGGACTAGCTCATACAATGAGCAGTTCTTC

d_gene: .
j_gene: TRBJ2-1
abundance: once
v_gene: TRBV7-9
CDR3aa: CASSFPAATYNEQFF
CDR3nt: TGTGCCAGCAGCTTCCCAGCGGCGACCTACAATGAGCAGTTCTTC

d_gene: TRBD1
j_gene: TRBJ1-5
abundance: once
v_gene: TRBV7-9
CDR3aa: CASSFSRGQGVNQPQHF
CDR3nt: TGTGCCAGCAGCTTCAGCCGCGGACAGGGTGTAAATCAGCCCCAGCATTTT

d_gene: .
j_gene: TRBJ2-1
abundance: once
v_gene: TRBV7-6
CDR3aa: CASSSTQGFLGNEQFF
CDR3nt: TGTGCCAGCAGCTCTACTCAGGGTTTTCTGGGAAATGAGCAGTTCTTC

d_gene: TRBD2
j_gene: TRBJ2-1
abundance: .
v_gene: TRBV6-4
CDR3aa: CASSGGTSGRPDNEQFF
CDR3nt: TGTGCCAGCAGTGGGGGGACTAGCGGAAGACCTGACAATGAGCAGTTCTTC

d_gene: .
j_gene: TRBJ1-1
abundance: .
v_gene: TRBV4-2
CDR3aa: CASSQTELNTEAFF
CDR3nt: TGTGCCAGCAGCCAAACAGAATTAAACACTGAAGCTTTCTTT

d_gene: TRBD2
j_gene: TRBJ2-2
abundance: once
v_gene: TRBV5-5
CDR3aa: CASSFTVRLAENTGELFF
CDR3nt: TGTGCCAGCAGCTTCACGGTCCGACTAGCGGAGAACACCGGGGAGCTGTTTTTT

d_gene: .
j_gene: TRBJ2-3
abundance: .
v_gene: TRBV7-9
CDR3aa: CASSQTALSTDTQYF
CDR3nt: TGTGCCAGCAGCCAGACAGCCTTAAGCACAGATACGCAGTATTTT

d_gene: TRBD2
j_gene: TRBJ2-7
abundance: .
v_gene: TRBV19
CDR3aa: CASSELAGDYEQYF
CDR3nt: TGTGCCAGTAGTGAACTAGCGGGAGACTACGAGCAGTACTTC